The present T cell receptor beta chain was sequenced within a study of shared clonotypes between healthy human individuals. The V gene's germline CDR1 is MNHEY and CDR2 SVGAGI. The ends were cut back, 4 bases at V and 1 base at J, with 7 bases in the middle. The CDR3 is 13 residues long. Naive CD8 cells comprised CD45RO-negative, CCR7-positively selected cells, excluding terminally differentiated effector memory CD45RA+ cells. The donors were all Caucasian adults (living in Nashville, Tennessee). Repertoires were generated with immunoSEQ multiplex PCR, while TCRdb's copy carries only in-frame clones and drops some. The table lists over 2,000,000 clones, 93% of them singletons, with about 1.7% in the top ten.

The chain links TRBV6-5 to TRBJ1-1, with D hard to call. The receptor's source is a man aged 18 to 30 in good health. Some clones in this sample may be carry-over from other donors' samples. The sample comprised naive CD8+ T cells from PBMCs. This chain's CDR3 is CASSLDKNTEAFF. The DNA for the CDR3 is TGTGCCAGCAGTTTAGACAAGAACACTGAAGCTTTCTTT.